The 11 T cell receptor beta chains below all came from one sample that was sequenced in a study of T cell repertoires in cytomegalovirus infection. Their antigens remain unidentified. In TCRdb, the reads were re-called with MiXCR into one record per CDR3 protein. The sample yields about 770,000 distinct CDR3 sequences, almost 30% seen once. The sample consisted of cultured CD8+ T cells from PBMCs, taken from culture after CMV antigen stimulation. The receptors stem from a human donor in good health (CMV status not recorded). Some clones in this sample may be carry-over from other donors' samples.

The CDR3 DNA sequence: TGTGCCAGCCCTCATGAGGGGTTGTGTCAGCCCCAGCATTTT. Translating it yields CASPHEGLCQPQHF. The chain has TRBV5-6 and TRBJ1-5; D is possibly TRBD1 (5 bases). CDR3 length equals 14 residues. Trimming removed 7 bases from V and 6 bases from J, with 17 bases in between. Germline CDR1 and CDR2: SGHDT and YYEEEE.

The J gene is TRBJ1-2, the V gene TRBV4-1, with TRBD1 matching 8 bases. V was clipped by 0 bases and J by 7 bases; unmatched bases: 7. The CDR3 spans 15 residues. Germline lookup yields CDR1 MGHRA and CDR2 YSYEKL. CDR3 residues: CASSQERQGLSGYTF. CDR3 nucleotides: TGCGCCAGCAGCCAAGAGCGACAGGGGCTTAGTGGCTACACCTTC.

V is TRBV9 and J is TRBJ2-1, with D possibly matching TRBD2 (6 bases). Germline assignment: CDR1 SGDLS and CDR2 YYNGEE. This CDR3 comprises 15 residues. V was shortened by 0 bases and J by 2 bases, with 9 bases between the two germline ends. CDR3 region: CASSVVRGPYNEQFF. CDR3 sequence (DNA): TGTGCCAGCAGCGTAGTGCGGGGCCCCTACAATGAGCAGTTCTTC.

The rearrangement links TRBV7-9 to TRBJ1-5; 9 nucleotides align to TRBD1. The CDR3 totals 16 residues. Trimming at V came to 4 bases and at J to 6 bases, leaving 10 bases not matched to a gene. In germline, CDR1 is SEHNR, CDR2 FQNEAQ (reference sequence). The CDR3 nucleotides are TGTGCCAGCAGCTACACGGGACAGGGAAAGACTCAGCCCCAGCATTTT. Protein product: CASSYTGQGKTQPQHF.

Only a few counts were recorded for this clonotype. The chain recombines TRBV7-9 with TRBJ2-5; 7 bases fit TRBD2. CDR3 size: 13 residues. V was pared by 4 bases and J by 5 bases, with 4 bases of the junction left unmatched. Germline loops: CDR1 SEHNR, CDR2 FQNEAQ (reference sequence). The CDR3 nucleotides are TGTGCCAGCAGCTATGGGGGGGACGAGACCCAGTACTTC. It codes for CASSYGGDETQYF.

In its sample, this clonotype was seen a few times. This rearrangement joins TRBV7-8 to TRBJ1-1; D is unresolved. Germline assignment: CDR1 SGHVS and CDR2 FQNEAQ. Trimming left V 1 base short and J 8 bases short, with 11 bases between. The CDR3 has 13 amino acids. CDR3 in amino acids: CASSLDLSEEAFF. In nucleotides, the CDR3 is TGTGCCAGCAGCTTAGATCTATCGGAGGAAGCTTTCTTT.

Only a few counts were recorded for this clonotype. The CDR3 nucleotides are TGTGCCAGCATGAGTGAGGGACCCATCTACAATGAGCAGTTCTTC. This encodes CASMSEGPIYNEQFF. The chain is built from TRBV2 and TRBJ2-1, with D possibly called TRBD1 or TRBD2 (5 bases each). The germline CDR1 and CDR2 sequences are SNHLY and FYNNEI. The CDR3 consists of 15 residues. The V and J ends lost 7 bases and 3 bases respectively, with 16 bases between them.

This clonotype was picked up a small number of times. This chain uses TRBV12-5 with TRBJ2-7; D is undetermined. V lost 2 bases, J lost 3 bases, and 8 bases lay in between. The germline CDR1 and CDR2 sequences are LGHNT and FRNRAP. The CDR3 is 13 residues long. CDR3 nucleotides: TGTGCTAGTGGTTTGCTAGGATTCTACGAGCAGTACTTC. It codes for CASGLLGFYEQYF.

This clonotype was seen a handful of times. The V call is TRBV6-1, the J call TRBJ2-2, with D possibly TRBD1 on 6 matching bases. Germline-derived CDR1 and CDR2 are MNHNS and SASEGT. The CDR3 length is 16 residues. The V end lost 6 bases, the J end lost 5 bases, and 19 bases lay between the germline ends. The chain's CDR3 is CASRPWAGVRTGELFF. CDR3 in DNA: TGTGCCAGCAGACCCTGGGCAGGGGTTAGGACCGGGGAGCTGTTTTTT.

This clonotype was counted a few times. The chain links TRBV5-4 to TRBJ2-7; D unclear. The V gene's germline CDR1 is SGHNT and CDR2 YYREEE (reference sequence). The CDR3 consists of 13 residues. With 4 bases removed from V and 7 bases from J, the gap between germline ends came to 15 bases. The CDR3 spells CASSMDGVVEQYV. CDR3 bases: TGTGCCAGCAGCATGGACGGTGTGGTGGAGCAGTACGTC.

The rearrangement uses TRBV12-3 or TRBV12-4 and TRBJ2-7, with D perhaps matching TRBD1 (6 bases). Trimming took 6 bases from V and 6 from J, leaving 15 bases between them. The CDR3 contains 13 residues. The CDR3 protein is CASRLTGISEQYF. The CDR3 DNA reads TGTGCCAGCAGACTTACAGGGATCTCCGAGCAGTACTTC.